The rows below give T cell receptor beta chains drawn from one sample of a study of blood T cell repertoires in COVID-19. Libraries were prepared by immunoSEQ multiplex PCR; TCRdb keeps only in-frame clonotypes and omits some of them. Of roughly 140,000 clones detected, under 90% appear once; the ten largest clones hold approximately 8.2%. Sample: peripheral blood. Receptor source: a human donor in a cohort sampled during active COVID-19. CDR3s include the opening cysteine and the closing phenylalanine or tryptophan. Not every row has a clone size; where given, it reads once, few, many or a size class.

v_call	j_call	clone_size	cdr3_aa
TRBV5-6	TRBJ1-1	-	CASDLGRGTEAFF
TRBV9	TRBJ2-3	once	CASSRYLGTSGTDTQYF
TRBV5-1	TRBJ2-3	-	CASSYRLIQFTDTQYF
TRBV7-8	TRBJ2-3	-	CASRPGIPDTQYF
TRBV4-2	TRBJ2-7	few	CASSQGIAGAYEQYF
TRBV6-6	TRBJ1-4	-	CASSYGLQGRGEKLFF
TRBV15	TRBJ1-4	-	CATHQTGTGIDEKLFF
TRBV14	TRBJ2-3	-	CASSQVADTDTQYF
TRBV18	TRBJ1-2	-	CASSVSSDNYGYTF
TRBV19	TRBJ2-2	-	CASIDGGSGTGELFF
TRBV6-2/TRBV6-3	TRBJ2-6	-	CASSWSNSGANVLTF
TRBV27	TRBJ2-7	-	CASSPRRTGGSYEQYF